Presented here are 22 T cell receptor beta chains from one specimen sequenced in a study of shared clonotypes between healthy human individuals. Using immunoSEQ multiplex PCR, the repertoire was profiled, and TCRdb retains in-frame clones only, with some absent. The sample lists over a million clones; about 74% were seen once. The sample taken for sequencing was memory CD4+ T cells sorted from blood. Specified subset: CD45RA-negative fraction. The receptors originated from a man aged 18 to 29 in good health.

CDR3 protein: CASSPGRDRGVSPLHF. In nucleotides, the CDR3 is TGTGCCAGCAGCCCAGGCCGGGACAGGGGAGTCTCACCCCTCCACTTT. V and J are TRBV7-2 and TRBJ1-6, with 10 bases matching TRBD1. The V segment lost 5 bases and the J segment 10 bases; nucleotides outside the gene matches: 11. Germline V gene sequence: CDR1 SGHTA, CDR2 FQGNSA. The CDR3 extends over 16 amino acids.

The chain carries TRBV9 and TRBJ2-2, with 7 bases lining up with TRBD2. Trimming removed 0 bases from V and 8 bases from J; junction bases left unmatched: 4. This CDR3 is 14 amino acids long. CDR1 and CDR2 (germline): SGDLS, YYNGEE. In nucleotides, the CDR3 is TGTGCCAGCAGCGTAGCAAGCGGGGTAGGGGAGCTGTTTTTT. It yields the protein CASSVASGVGELFF.

This clone has more than one count but fewer than ten. The CDR3 DNA is TGTGCCAGCAGTTACGTCCGGAAAGATAGCAATCAGCCCCAGCATTTT. It yields the protein CASSYVRKDSNQPQHF. The chain carries TRBV6-6 and TRBJ1-5; D is unclear. Trimming cost V 2 bases and J 0 bases, with 11 bases left between them. The germline CDR1 and CDR2 sequences are MNHNY and SVGAGI (reference sequence). The CDR3 runs 16 residues.

In this sample, this clone turned up a few times. The J gene is TRBJ2-4, the V gene TRBV5-6; possible D gene TRBD1, 5 bases. V dropped 1 base and J dropped 2 bases, with 13 bases sitting between them. There are 16 residues in the CDR3. Germline lookup yields CDR1 SGHDT and CDR2 YYEEEE. The CDR3 region is CASSLFESGPKNIQYF. In DNA, the CDR3 is TGTGCCAGCAGCTTGTTTGAATCAGGGCCCAAAAACATTCAGTACTTC.

The chain uses TRBV19 and TRBJ1-2; 9 nucleotides match TRBD1. The CDR3 runs 14 residues. Germline trimming cut 4 bases from V and 7 bases from J; bases unmatched to any gene: 7. Per germline, CDR1 LNHDA and CDR2 SQIVND (reference sequence). The CDR3 sequence: CASSRDRVEGGYTF. The CDR3 DNA reads TGTGCCAGTAGTAGGGACAGGGTGGAAGGTGGCTACACCTTC.

This chain joins TRBV18 and TRBJ1-1, with D uncertain. The germline CDR1 and CDR2 sequences are KGHSH and LQKENI. The CDR3 is 15 residues long. The ends were cut back, 1 base at V and 0 bases at J, with 9 bases in the middle. The CDR3 DNA reads TGTGCCAGCTCACCACGGGAGTTCATGAACACTGAAGCTTTCTTT. Translated, it gives CASSPREFMNTEAFF.

The chain carries TRBV11-3 and TRBJ2-7; D remains unclear. Trimming stripped 1 base from V and 0 bases from J, with 10 bases between. From germline, CDR1 is SGHNT and CDR2 YENEEA. The CDR3 covers 15 residues. The CDR3 reads CASSLGLGSSYEQYF. Here the CDR3 DNA reads TGTGCCAGCAGCTTAGGTCTAGGAAGCTCCTACGAGCAGTACTTC. The full variable domain, completed using reference TRBV11-3 and TRBJ2-7, is EAGVVQSPRYKIIEKKQPVAFWCNPISGHNTLYWYLQNLGQGPELLIRYENEEAVDDSQLPKDRFSAERLKGVDSTLKIQPAELGDSAVYLCASSLGLGSSYEQYFGPGTRLTVT.

V and J are TRBV6-1 and TRBJ1-5; 7 nucleotides align to TRBD1. Germline trimming cut 2 bases from V and 4 bases from J; bases unmatched to any gene: 5. From germline, CDR1 is MNHNS and CDR2 SASEGT. The CDR3 has 15 amino acids. CDR3 amino acids: CASSEYRGPNQPQHF. For the CDR3, the DNA is TGTGCCAGCAGTGAATACAGGGGTCCTAATCAGCCCCAGCATTTT.

V usage is TRBV18 and J usage is TRBJ1-6; D remains ambiguous. Per the germline V gene, CDR1 is KGHSH and CDR2 is LQKENI. The CDR3 has 13 residues. The ends were cut back, 5 bases at V and 6 bases at J, with 8 bases in the middle. This CDR3 is CASSADGNSPLHF. DNA of the CDR3: TGTGCCAGCTCAGCTGACGGTAATTCACCCCTCCACTTT.

This clone turned up a few times. This chain uses TRBV4-1 with TRBJ2-7, with 10 bases identical to TRBD2. The CDR3 is 15 amino acids. CDR1 is MGHRA, CDR2 YSYEKL, per germline. V shed 3 bases and J 2 bases; nucleotides not matched to a gene: 4. CDR3 in amino acids: CASSQLAGVPYEQYF. The DNA for the CDR3 is TGCGCCAGCAGCCAGCTAGCGGGAGTACCCTACGAGCAGTACTTC.

V gene TRBV7-8 combines with J gene TRBJ1-5; D not certain. CDR1 and CDR2 (germline): SGHVS, FQNEAQ. Trimming left V 2 bases short and J 0 bases short, with 20 bases between. The CDR3 covers 19 residues. Here the CDR3 DNA reads TGTGCCAGCAGCTTATTAGGTGTTGAGAAGGGTTATAGCAATCAGCCCCAGCATTTT. Its protein product is CASSLLGVEKGYSNQPQHF.

The chain uses TRBV6-6 and TRBJ1-3, with a tentative D call TRBD1 (5 bases). V was clipped by 4 bases and J by 8 bases, with 15 bases between them. CDR1 and CDR2 from the germline V gene are MNHNY and SVGAGI (reference sequence). The CDR3 is 14 residues long. CDR3 sequence reads: CASSFGTATYTIYF. Written as DNA, the CDR3 is TGTGCCAGCAGTTTTGGGACCGCAACTTACACCATATATTTT.

The J gene is TRBJ1-2, the V gene TRBV30; the D gene is possibly TRBD1 (6 bases). CDR1 and CDR2 (germline): GTSNPN, SVGIG (reference sequence). This CDR3 is 11 amino acids long. V gave up 4 bases and J gave up 7 bases, with 10 bases separating them. CDR3 nucleotides: TGTGCCTGGACAGGGGTTTCTGGCTACACCTTC. Translated, it gives CAWTGVSGYTF.

This clone was seen a single time. The chain carries TRBV11-2 and TRBJ2-5, with D possibly matching TRBD1 (6 bases). The germline V gene has CDR1 SGHAT and CDR2 FQNNGV. The length of the CDR3 is 13 residues. V was cut by 5 bases and J by 5 bases, with 12 bases left in between. CDR3 nucleotide sequence: TGTGCCAGCAGCCCCGCAAGGGGGGAGACCCAGTACTTC. Translating gives CASSPARGETQYF.

The genes are TRBV10-3 and TRBJ2-7, with 7 bases aligning to TRBD1. With 4 bases clipped from V and 5 bases from J, the junction kept 2 bases outside the gene matches. The CDR3 runs to 12 residues. CDR1 is ENHRY and CDR2 is SYGVKD in the germline V gene. The CDR3 protein is CAISGDSNEQYF. The CDR3 coding sequence is TGTGCCATCAGTGGGGACAGTAACGAGCAGTACTTC.

Note on this clone: Its ends do not fully match the called genes, so a read error is possible. The J gene is TRBJ1-1, the V gene TRBV7-9, with no clear D. This CDR3 region has 13 residues. From germline, CDR1 is SEHNR and CDR2 FQNEAQ (reference sequence). CDR3 in DNA: TGTGCCAGCAGCTTAGAAGAGAGGACTGGAGCTTTCTTT. Its translation: CASSLEERTGAFF.

The V gene is TRBV28, the J gene TRBJ1-5; 7 bases line up with TRBD1. J lost 2 bases, V lost 7 bases, and 2 bases had no gene match. The CDR3 is made up of 13 amino acids. Per the germline V gene, CDR1 is MDHEN and CDR2 is SYDVKM. CDR3 DNA: TGTGCCAGCACCACAGGGGGCAATCAGCCCCAGCATTTT. Its translation: CASTTGGNQPQHF.

This chain uses TRBV4-2 with TRBJ1-4; a weak D match, TRBD1 (5 bases). CDR3 size: 15 residues. V gave up 4 bases and J gave up 4 bases, with 13 bases separating them. Per the germline V gene, CDR1 is LGHNA and CDR2 is YNFKEQ. The chain's CDR3 is CASSLGGDVNEKLFF. In nucleotides, the CDR3 is TGTGCCAGCAGCCTCGGAGGGGACGTTAATGAAAAACTGTTTTTT.

The V gene is TRBV7-2, the J gene TRBJ1-1; 7 bases map to TRBD1. Germline CDR1 is SGHTA and CDR2 is FQGNSA. V was clipped by 4 bases and J by 5 bases; unmatched bases: 7. The CDR3 consists of 14 residues. The CDR3 loop reads CASSSRQGVTEAFF. The DNA for the CDR3 is TGTGCCAGCAGCTCCAGACAGGGAGTAACTGAAGCTTTCTTT.

The chain employs TRBV7-2 and TRBJ2-3, with 16 bases aligning to TRBD2. V gave up 5 bases and J gave up 10 bases; unmatched junction bases: 9. The CDR3 loop spans 16 amino acids. Germline values: CDR1 SGHTA, CDR2 FQGNSA. CDR3 region: CASSPDGTSGRVAQYF. The CDR3 DNA reads as TGTGCCAGCAGCCCAGACGGGACTAGCGGGAGGGTGGCGCAGTATTTT. Drawing the rest from reference TRBV7-2 and TRBJ2-3, the complete variable domain is GAGVSQSPSNKVTEKGKDVELRCDPISGHTALYWYRQSLGQGLEFLIYFQGNSAPDKSGLPSDRFSAERTGGSVSTLTIQRTQQEDSAVYLCASSPDGTSGRVAQYFGPGTRLTVL.

The V call is TRBV10-1, the J call TRBJ1-1, with TRBD1 matching over 7 bases. V trimming: 0 bases; J trimming: 5 bases; junction bases outside the gene matches: 3. This CDR3 is built from 14 residues. Germline CDR1 is WNHNN and CDR2 is SYGVQD (reference sequence). CDR3 sequence (DNA): TGCGCCAGCAGTGAGTCGAACAGGGGAACTGAAGCTTTCTTT. Its protein product is CASSESNRGTEAFF.

This clone was recorded a few times. The genes are TRBV28 and TRBJ1-5; the D is unclear. V lost 7 bases and J lost 6, with 16 bases in between. Germline V gene data show CDR1 as MDHEN and CDR2 as SYDVKM. There are 14 residues in the CDR3. Here the CDR3 DNA reads TGTGCCAGCACCAAGTCGGGGTCAGGTCAGCCCCAGCATTTT. It codes for CASTKSGSGQPQHF.